The 27 T cell receptor beta chains in this list originate from one sample, sequenced in a study of T cell responses to AZD1222 COVID-19 vaccine. Sequencing was performed with immunoSEQ multiplex PCR; in TCRdb, only in-frame clones are kept and a portion is missing. The sample holds around 140,000 clones, more than 75% seen once. The sample here was peripheral blood, taken on day 0 of AZD1222 vaccination. The source is an adult in good health.

The J gene is TRBJ1-1, the V gene TRBV19, with TRBD1 matching over 7 bases. In germline, CDR1 is LNHDA, CDR2 SQIVND (reference sequence). The V gene end was trimmed by 7 bases and the J gene end by 0 bases; junction bases not matched to a gene: 5. CDR3 length: 14 residues. In nucleotides, the CDR3 is TGTGCCAGTAAGGGGGACAGCCTGAACACTGAAGCTTTCTTT. This translates into CASKGDSLNTEAFF.

The J gene is TRBJ1-5, the V gene TRBV7-3; 10 bases match TRBD1. CDR3 length equals 18 residues. V was clipped by 5 bases and J by 3 bases; unmatched bases: 13. Germline V gene lookup returns CDR1 SGHTA and CDR2 FQGTGA. CDR3 sequence (DNA): TGTGCCAGCAGCGCTACGGGACAGGGGATGCCCCTCAATCAGCCCCAGCATTTT. Protein product: CASSATGQGMPLNQPQHF.

The chain employs TRBV6-6 and TRBJ1-2; 7 bases are a match to TRBD1. After removal of 6 bases from V and 4 bases from J, the junction contained 8 bases not matched to a gene. Germline loops: CDR1 MNHNY, CDR2 SVGAGI (reference sequence). This CDR3 region has 14 residues. The CDR3 coding sequence is TGTGCCAGCAGCTCCCAGACAGGGAGCTATGGCTACACCTTC. Its protein product is CASSSQTGSYGYTF.

The chain is built from TRBV29-1 and TRBJ2-2; tentatively, D is TRBD1 (5 bases). The germline gives CDR1 SQVTM, CDR2 ANQGSEA. The CDR3 spans 17 residues. V was shortened by 5 bases and J by 0 bases, with 19 bases between the two germline ends. CDR3 bases: TGCAGCGTTTTTTGGGCCCTACAGGAATCGAACACCGGGGAGCTGTTTTTT. Encoded protein: CSVFWALQESNTGELFF.

The CDR3 DNA is TGTGCCAGTAGTATAAGGGGGGGTCGTTACAATGAGCAGTTCTTC. Protein sequence: CASSIRGGRYNEQFF. The V gene is TRBV19, the J gene TRBJ2-1; D perhaps matches TRBD2 (7 bases). V was trimmed by 2 bases and J by 4 bases, leaving 12 bases between them. Germline V gene lookup returns CDR1 LNHDA and CDR2 SQIVND (reference sequence). The CDR3 is made up of 15 amino acids.

This rearrangement joins TRBV6-2 or TRBV6-3 to TRBJ2-7; 10 positions agree with TRBD2. Trimming took 5 bases from V and 7 from J; bases not matched to a gene: 14. The germline V gene has CDR1 MNHEY and CDR2 SVGEGT. The CDR3 has 16 amino acids. Here the CDR3 reads CASSTGRRAGGREQYF. DNA for the CDR3: TGTGCCAGCAGTACCGGGCGTCGAGCGGGGGGGCGGGAGCAGTACTTC.

This clone has a handful of counts. The rearrangement links TRBV10-3 to TRBJ2-5; possibly TRBD1 for D (5 bases). V was pared by 3 bases and J by 3 bases, with 11 bases between. The germline CDR1 and CDR2 sequences are ENHRY and SYGVKD. The CDR3 is 14 residues long. The CDR3 nucleotides read TGTGCCATCAGTGATAGGCTAGGGGAAGAGACCCAGTACTTC. It encodes CAISDRLGEETQYF.

The chain joins TRBV7-2 to TRBJ1-3; a possible D gene is TRBD1 (5 bases). Germline V gene sequence: CDR1 SGHTA, CDR2 FQGNSA. The CDR3 consists of 18 residues. V lost 2 bases and J 2 bases, leaving 19 bases between the germline ends. Here the CDR3 DNA reads TGTGCCAGCAGCTTATACCCTGCCGGGACCATGCCTGGAAACACCATATATTTT. It codes for CASSLYPAGTMPGNTIYF.

The chain uses TRBV27 and TRBJ1-6, with unresolved D. This CDR3 is 16 amino acids long. Germline CDR1 and CDR2: MNHEY and SMNVEV (reference sequence). Between the trimmed V and J ends, which lost 1 base and 0 bases, there was a span of 7 bases. The chain's CDR3 is CASSLLRSSYNSPLHF. As DNA, the CDR3 is TGTGCCAGCAGTTTATTAAGGAGCTCCTATAATTCACCCCTCCACTTT.

This chain uses TRBV18 with TRBJ2-1; possible D gene TRBD1, 5 bases. Deletions cut 5 bases from V and 6 bases from J, with 8 bases between. CDR1 and CDR2 (germline): KGHSH, LQKENI. The CDR3 loop spans 12 amino acids. The CDR3: CASSGQGNEQFF. The DNA of the CDR3 is TGTGCCAGCTCAGGGCAGGGCAATGAGCAGTTCTTC.

The chain uses TRBV18 and TRBJ2-7; a possible D gene is TRBD2 (5 bases). The length of the CDR3 is 16 residues. The ends were cut back, 1 base at V and 7 bases at J, with 20 bases in the middle. Germline V CDR1 and CDR2: KGHSH, LQKENI. CDR3 residues: CASSPLPPGILGEQYF. The CDR3 coding sequence is TGTGCCAGCTCACCACTGCCTCCGGGGATACTGGGGGAGCAGTACTTC.

The V call is TRBV4-3, the J call TRBJ1-2; TRBD1 might be the D (5 bases). Germline values: CDR1 LGHNA, CDR2 YSLEER. There are 14 residues in the CDR3. The V end lost 0 bases, the J end lost 5 bases, and 10 bases lay between the germline ends. CDR3 sequence reads: CASSQDRGVYGYTF. CDR3 nucleotides: TGCGCCAGCAGCCAAGATAGAGGGGTATATGGCTACACCTTC.

The chain joins TRBV2 to TRBJ1-5; D may be TRBD1 (6 bases). This CDR3 region has 15 residues. Trimming stripped 6 bases from V and 6 bases from J, with 18 bases between. CDR1 is SNHLY and CDR2 is FYNNEI in the germline V gene. CDR3 bases: TGTGCCAGCAGCGCGGCAACAGGGATCGGTCAGCCCCAGCATTTT. It specifies CASSAATGIGQPQHF.

There are a few counts of this clone. The rearrangement links TRBV2 to TRBJ2-7; 7 bases are shared with TRBD2. V lost 7 bases and J lost 2; bases outside the gene matches: 5. The length of the CDR3 is 13 residues. CDR1 and CDR2 from the germline V gene are SNHLY and FYNNEI. CDR3 in amino acids: CASTGGTTYEQYF. The CDR3 DNA is TGTGCCAGCACCGGGGGGACCACCTACGAGCAGTACTTC.

This chain uses TRBV6-2 or TRBV6-3 with TRBJ1-3, with D uncertain. Trimming shortened V by 2 bases and J by 7 bases, and 15 bases separated the two germline ends. Germline CDR1 MNHEY, CDR2 SVGEGT. The CDR3 is 15 amino acids. The CDR3: CASSYRLFIENTIYF. The CDR3 DNA is TGTGCCAGCAGTTACCGCCTATTCATTGAGAACACCATATATTTT.

The rearrangement links TRBV6-2 or TRBV6-3 to TRBJ1-2; D is perhaps TRBD1 (5 bases). Deletions cut 4 bases from V and 4 bases from J, with 13 bases between. Germline V gives CDR1 MNHEY, CDR2 SVGEGT. The CDR3 length is 14 residues. CDR3 residues: CASSFQGPIYGYTF. The CDR3 DNA sequence: TGTGCCAGCAGTTTTCAGGGCCCAATCTATGGCTACACCTTC.

In its sample, this clone was seen once. The rearrangement joins TRBV7-2 to TRBJ1-2; 8 bases agree with TRBD1. V was clipped by 5 bases and J by 3 bases; unmatched bases: 2. Germline V gives CDR1 SGHTA, CDR2 FQGNSA. The CDR3 runs to 13 residues. The CDR3 DNA reads TGTGCCAGCAGCCCGGGACAGGACTATGGCTACACCTTC. The encoded protein is CASSPGQDYGYTF.

This clone was recorded only once. This chain connects TRBV4-2 to TRBJ1-2; D may be TRBD1 (5 bases). This CDR3 spans 15 amino acids. V was shortened by 4 bases and J by 6 bases, with 18 bases between the two germline ends. Germline V CDR1 and CDR2: LGHNA, YNFKEQ. In nucleotides, the CDR3 is TGTGCCAGCAGCCCGGCGGACCAGGGACTGAATGGCTACACCTTC. Its protein product is CASSPADQGLNGYTF.

The rearrangement joins TRBV11-3 to TRBJ2-3; 9 bases map to TRBD2. The CDR3 runs to 15 residues. Trimming took 5 bases from V and 3 from J; bases not matched to a gene: 6. CDR1 and CDR2 (germline): SGHNT, YENEEA. CDR3 protein: CASSGAGGGTDTQYF. For the CDR3, the DNA is TGTGCCAGCAGCGGAGCGGGGGGAGGGACAGATACGCAGTATTTT.

The gene calls are TRBV4-3 and TRBJ1-4; 7 bases agree with TRBD1. V shed 0 bases, J shed 4 bases, and the junction held 20 bases outside the gene matches. Germline loops: CDR1 LGHNA, CDR2 YSLEER. This CDR3 spans 21 amino acids. CDR3 amino acids: CASSQDPLGGGYAAGNEKLFF. The CDR3 DNA reads as TGCGCCAGCAGCCAAGACCCTCTAGGAGGGGGCTATGCCGCCGGTAATGAAAAACTGTTTTTT.

This clone has just one count. The rearrangement joins TRBV6-2 or TRBV6-3 to TRBJ2-7; 8 positions agree with TRBD2. The V and J ends lost 4 bases and 3 bases, in that order; junction bases with no gene match: 5. Germline V CDR1 and CDR2: MNHEY, SVGEGT. CDR3 size: 14 residues. The CDR3 region is CASSSGLVRYEQYF. CDR3 sequence (DNA): TGTGCCAGCAGTTCGGGACTAGTCCGCTACGAGCAGTACTTC.

The chain recombines TRBV7-9 with TRBJ1-6, with 8 bases lining up with TRBD1. Germline V CDR1 and CDR2: SEHNR, FQNEAQ (reference sequence). The J segment lost 7 bases and the V segment lost 1 base, leaving 6 bases of the junction unmatched. This CDR3 has 16 amino acids. The CDR3 coding sequence is TGTGCCAGCAGCTTAGGACAGGGGACCAACAATTCACCCCTCCACTTT. This sequence encodes CASSLGQGTNNSPLHF.

V gene TRBV27 combines with J gene TRBJ1-5, with D hard to call. Per the germline V gene, CDR1 is MNHEY and CDR2 is SMNVEV (reference sequence). The CDR3 contains 12 residues. Between the trimmed V and J ends, which lost 6 bases and 4 bases, there was a span of 7 bases. The DNA for the CDR3 is TGTGCCAGCAGCTCCAATAATCAGCCCCAGCATTTT. It encodes CASSSNNQPQHF.

V is TRBV7-2 and J is TRBJ1-1; no clear D gene. V was trimmed by 1 base and J by 1 base, leaving 7 bases between them. The CDR3 is 14 residues long. The germline V gene has CDR1 SGHTA and CDR2 FQGNSA. CDR3 protein: CASSLGPGNTEAFF. CDR3 nucleotides: TGTGCCAGCAGCTTAGGCCCGGGGAACACTGAAGCTTTCTTT.

V gene TRBV5-1 combines with J gene TRBJ2-2; 9 bases match TRBD1. This CDR3 is 18 amino acids long. The V segment lost 2 bases and the J segment 3 bases; nucleotides outside the gene matches: 11. Per germline, CDR1 SGHRS and CDR2 YFSETQ. The CDR3 sequence: CASSLVGDRDMDTGELFF. The CDR3 bases are TGCGCCAGCAGCTTAGTCGGGGACAGGGATATGGACACCGGGGAGCTGTTTTTT.

The chain uses TRBV11-3 and TRBJ2-7; 7 bases are shared with TRBD2. CDR1 and CDR2 (germline): SGHNT, YENEEA. V lost 3 bases and J lost 2; bases outside the gene matches: 10. The CDR3 contains 16 residues. In DNA form, the CDR3 reads TGTGCCAGCAGCTTTTCGACGGGGAGGGAACCCTACGAGCAGTACTTC. Residues: CASSFSTGREPYEQYF.

The gene calls are TRBV5-1 and TRBJ2-5, with 12 bases fitting TRBD1. The CDR3 has 15 amino acids. Trimming cost V 3 bases and J 4 bases; bases outside gene matches: 4. Germline assignment: CDR1 SGHRS and CDR2 YFSETQ. The CDR3 DNA reads TGCGCCAGCAGCTACGGGACAGGGGGCGGAGAGACCCAGTACTTC. This encodes CASSYGTGGGETQYF. Based on the CDR3 plus reference TRBV5-1 and TRBJ2-5, the full variable domain is KAGVTQTPRYLIKTRGQQVTLSCSPISGHRSVSWYQQTPGQGLQFLFEYFSETQRNKGNFPGRFSGRQFSNSRSEMNVSTLELGDSALYLCASSYGTGGGETQYFGPGTRLLVL.